The 9 T cell receptor beta chains below all came from one sample that was sequenced in a study of blood T cell repertoires in COVID-19 (TCRdb year 2020). Libraries came from the immunoSEQ multiplex PCR assay. The table was pulled from immuneACCESS by TCRdb, which kept in-frame rearrangements only. Such tables lose some clones; where checked, under half of the loss comes from unresolved V genes, and the rest has no known cause. For this sample the table gives more than 95,000 clones, of which 92% were detected only once. The ten largest clones represent around 1.9% of the sample. The sequenced material came from peripheral blood. The receptor set was obtained from a man aged 45 to 65 with COVID-19, enrolled during active disease.

J is TRBJ1-1 and V is TRBV3-1 (or the pseudogene TRBV3-2), with D perhaps matching TRBD1 (6 bases). This CDR3 is built from 14 residues. Germline V gene data show CDR1 as LGHDT and CDR2 as YNNKEL (reference sequence). V shed 1 base and J shed 4 bases, with 10 bases lying between them. The CDR3 bases are TGTGCCAGCAGCCAAGGGCAGGGGAGCACTGAAGCTTTCTTT. The encoded protein is CASSQGQGSTEAFF.

The chain links TRBV18 to TRBJ1-3; D uncertain. Germline CDR1 KGHSH, CDR2 LQKENI. This CDR3 region has 13 residues. V gave up 4 bases and J gave up 0 bases, with 4 bases separating them. This CDR3 reads CASSLNSGNTIYF. CDR3 coding DNA: TGTGCCAGCTCACTTAACTCTGGAAACACCATATATTTT.

The rearrangement uses TRBV7-2 and TRBJ1-2; D might be TRBD1 (6 bases). Looked up from germline, CDR1 is SGHTA and CDR2 is FQGNSA. The CDR3 spans 14 residues. Deletions cut 3 bases from V and 2 bases from J, with 10 bases between. This CDR3 reads CASSFVQGNYGYTF. The CDR3 DNA is TGTGCCAGCAGCTTTGTCCAGGGGAACTATGGCTACACCTTC.

The rearrangement uses TRBV30 and TRBJ1-6; 7 nucleotides align to TRBD1. Per the germline V gene, CDR1 is GTSNPN and CDR2 is SVGIG (reference sequence). CDR3 size: 14 residues. With 4 bases clipped from V and 6 bases from J, the junction kept 6 bases outside the gene matches. CDR3 sequence reads: CAWTVGQANSPLHF. In nucleotides, the CDR3 is TGTGCCTGGACGGTTGGACAGGCTAATTCACCCCTCCACTTT. Full variable domain (remainder filled in from reference TRBV30 and TRBJ1-6): SQTIHQWPATLVQPVGSPLSLECTVEGTSNPNLYWYRQAAGRGLQLLFYSVGIGQISSEVPQNLSASRPQDRQFILSSKKLLLSDSGFYLCAWTVGQANSPLHFGNGTRLTVT.

The J gene is TRBJ1-1, the V gene TRBV10-3; D is perhaps TRBD1 (5 bases). The germline gives CDR1 ENHRY, CDR2 SYGVKD. V gave up 0 bases and J gave up 4 bases, with 12 bases separating them. There are 15 residues in the CDR3. CDR3 loop: CAISESGRASTEAFF. The CDR3 bases are TGTGCCATCAGTGAGTCTGGCAGGGCAAGCACTGAAGCTTTCTTT.

This chain uses TRBV6-5 with TRBJ2-1, with D perhaps matching TRBD1 (7 bases). The germline CDR1 and CDR2 sequences are MNHEY and SVGAGI. V was pared by 0 bases and J by 8 bases, with 14 bases between. This CDR3 spans 15 amino acids. The DNA of the CDR3 is TGTGCCAGCAGTTACTCGGGAGGACAGGCCGATGAGCAGTTCTTC. It encodes CASSYSGGQADEQFF.

The rearrangement uses TRBV13 and TRBJ1-1; perhaps TRBD1 as D (6 bases). Germline V gene sequence: CDR1 PRHDT, CDR2 FYEKMQ (reference sequence). Trimming cost V 5 bases and J 11 bases, with 21 bases left between them. The CDR3 is made up of 14 amino acids. As DNA, the CDR3 is TGTGCCAGCAGCCCCGACGGACAGTTGGGGACGGCTTTCTTT. It codes for CASSPDGQLGTAFF.

V gene TRBV20-1 combines with J gene TRBJ1-2; the D is unclear. CDR3 length: 11 residues. CDR1 DFQATT and CDR2 SNEGSKA come from the germline V gene (reference sequence). V was trimmed by 6 bases and J by 4 bases, leaving 9 bases between them. The CDR3 region has the DNA TGCAGTGCCCTGCGGGGCTATGGCTACACCTTC. Encoded protein: CSALRGYGYTF.

The genes are TRBV7-3 and TRBJ2-1; tentative D call: TRBD2 (6 bases). The V gene's germline CDR1 is SGHTA and CDR2 FQGTGA. The V gene lost 5 bases and the J gene lost 7 bases, with 21 bases spanning the gap. The CDR3 runs to 16 residues. CDR3 sequence (DNA): TGTGCCAGCAGCCATTCGGGAGACACCCTCTCGAATGAGCAGTTCTTC. Encoded protein: CASSHSGDTLSNEQFF.